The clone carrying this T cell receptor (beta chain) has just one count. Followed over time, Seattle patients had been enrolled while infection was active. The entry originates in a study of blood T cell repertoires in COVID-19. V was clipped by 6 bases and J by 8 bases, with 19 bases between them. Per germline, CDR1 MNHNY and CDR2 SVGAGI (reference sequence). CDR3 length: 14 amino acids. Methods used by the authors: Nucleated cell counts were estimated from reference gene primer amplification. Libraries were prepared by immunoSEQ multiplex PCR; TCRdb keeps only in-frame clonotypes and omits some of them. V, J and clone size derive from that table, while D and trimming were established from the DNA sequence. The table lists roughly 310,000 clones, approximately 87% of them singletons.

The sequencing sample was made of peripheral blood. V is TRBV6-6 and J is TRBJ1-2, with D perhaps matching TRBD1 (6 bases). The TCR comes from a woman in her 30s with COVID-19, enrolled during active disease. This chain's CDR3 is CASSPEGGTVGYTF. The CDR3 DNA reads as TGTGCCAGCAGCCCAGAGGGGGGGACGGTAGGCTACACCTTC.